The 9 T cell receptor beta chains given below trace back to one sample, sequenced in a study of T cell responses to AZD1222 COVID-19 vaccine. The data were produced by immunoSEQ multiplex PCR, yet TCRdb's version contains in-frame clones alone and is incomplete. The repertoire holds roughly 140,000 clones, with 90% as singletons. The specimen was peripheral blood, collected on day 0 of AZD1222 vaccination. These receptors were obtained from an adult in good health.

This chain connects TRBV15 to TRBJ2-7, with 8 positions matching TRBD2. CDR1 and CDR2 from the germline V gene are LNHNV and YYDKDF (reference sequence). With V trimmed by 1 base and J by 6 bases, 8 bases remained unmatched. This CDR3 has 15 amino acids. The CDR3 bases are TGTGCCACCAGCAGAGCGAGTCCGGGACTAGGCGAGCAGTACTTC. Translated: CATSRASPGLGEQYF.

J is TRBJ1-1 and V is TRBV5-5; no clear D. The germline gives CDR1 SGHKS, CDR2 YYEKEE (reference sequence). The CDR3 has 14 amino acids. The V end was cut by 4 bases, the J end by 0 bases, with 10 bases between. CDR3 sequence reads: CASSPQTVNTEAFF. The DNA for the CDR3 is TGTGCCAGCAGCCCCCAGACGGTGAACACTGAAGCTTTCTTT.

The rearrangement uses TRBV24-1 and TRBJ2-5, with a tentative D call TRBD1 (6 bases). CDR1 is KGHDR and CDR2 is SFDVKD in the germline V gene. With 4 bases removed from V and 5 bases from J, the gap between germline ends came to 13 bases. This CDR3 is built from 14 residues. The CDR3 DNA sequence: TGTGCCACCAGTGAAAACAGGGATCCGGAGACCCAGTACTTC. It translates to CATSENRDPETQYF.

This chain uses TRBV2 with TRBJ2-1, with a possible D match to TRBD2 (6 bases). The CDR3 has 13 residues. Trimming stripped 6 bases from V and 9 bases from J, with 15 bases between. Germline CDR1 is SNHLY and CDR2 is FYNNEI. CDR3 nucleotide sequence: TGTGCCAGCAGAAAGGACTATCGTCCTGAGCAGTTCTTC. Its protein product is CASRKDYRPEQFF.

The chain carries TRBV7-9 and TRBJ1-6; tentative D call: TRBD1 (6 bases). Germline CDR1 is SEHNR and CDR2 is FQNEAQ (reference sequence). The CDR3 is made up of 15 amino acids. V was clipped by 1 base and J by 9 bases, with 13 bases between them. The CDR3 nucleotides read TGTGCCAGCAGCTTAGAGGAGGGGGAGAGTTCACCCCTCCACTTT. It specifies CASSLEEGESSPLHF.

The chain combines TRBV5-5 with TRBJ2-7, with 8 bases that match TRBD2. The V gene's germline CDR1 is SGHKS and CDR2 YYEKEE (reference sequence). Trimming took 0 bases from V and 0 from J; bases not matched to a gene: 2. This CDR3 is 15 amino acids long. This CDR3 is CASSLAGGSSYEQYF. In DNA form, the CDR3 reads TGTGCCAGCAGCTTGGCGGGGGGGTCCTCCTACGAGCAGTACTTC.

The J gene is TRBJ1-3, the V gene TRBV11-2, with a weak D call TRBD1 (6 bases). Germline V gives CDR1 SGHAT, CDR2 FQNNGV. This CDR3 has 17 residues. V was cut by 5 bases and J by 0 bases, with 17 bases left in between. The CDR3 sequence: CASSLTGRVLSGNTIYF. For the CDR3, the DNA is TGTGCCAGCAGCCTTACAGGGAGGGTGCTCTCTGGAAACACCATATATTTT.

This clone is a singleton in its sample. V gene TRBV28 combines with J gene TRBJ2-7, with 9 nucleotides matching TRBD1. The CDR3 extends over 13 amino acids. J lost 2 bases, V lost 6 bases, and 2 bases had no gene match. The germline V gene encodes CDR1 MDHEN and CDR2 SYDVKM. The CDR3 sequence is CASRGDRAYEQYF. CDR3 sequence (DNA): TGTGCCAGCAGAGGGGACAGGGCCTACGAGCAGTACTTC.

This rearrangement joins TRBV27 to TRBJ2-3, with 7 bases identical to TRBD2. Germline V lookup: CDR1 MNHEY, CDR2 SMNVEV (reference sequence). The V gene end was trimmed by 2 bases and the J gene end by 4 bases; junction bases not matched to a gene: 3. CDR3 size: 14 residues. The CDR3 protein is CASSLAGEADTQYF. The CDR3 coding sequence is TGTGCCAGCAGTTTAGCGGGAGAGGCAGATACGCAGTATTTT.